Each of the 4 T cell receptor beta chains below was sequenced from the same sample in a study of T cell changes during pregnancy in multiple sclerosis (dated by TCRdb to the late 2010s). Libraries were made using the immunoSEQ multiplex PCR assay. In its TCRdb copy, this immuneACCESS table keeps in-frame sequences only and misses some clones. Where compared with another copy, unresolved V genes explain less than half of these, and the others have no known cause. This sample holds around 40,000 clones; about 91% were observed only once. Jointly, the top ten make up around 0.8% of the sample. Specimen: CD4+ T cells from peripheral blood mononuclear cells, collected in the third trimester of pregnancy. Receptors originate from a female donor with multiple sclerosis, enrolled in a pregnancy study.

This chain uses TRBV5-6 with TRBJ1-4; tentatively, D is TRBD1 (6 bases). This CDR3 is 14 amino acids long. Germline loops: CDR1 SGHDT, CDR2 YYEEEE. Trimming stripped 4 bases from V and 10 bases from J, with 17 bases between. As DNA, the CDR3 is TGTGCCAGCAGCCGAGGTCGGGGAGGGGGAAAACTGTTTTTT. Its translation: CASSRGRGGGKLFF.

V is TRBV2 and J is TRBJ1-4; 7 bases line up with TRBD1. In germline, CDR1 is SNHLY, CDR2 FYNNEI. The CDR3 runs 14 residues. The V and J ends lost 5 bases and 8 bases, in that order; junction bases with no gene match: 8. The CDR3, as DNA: TGTGCCAGCAGTCCACAGGGGTCGCGGGAAAAACTGTTTTTT. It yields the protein CASSPQGSREKLFF.

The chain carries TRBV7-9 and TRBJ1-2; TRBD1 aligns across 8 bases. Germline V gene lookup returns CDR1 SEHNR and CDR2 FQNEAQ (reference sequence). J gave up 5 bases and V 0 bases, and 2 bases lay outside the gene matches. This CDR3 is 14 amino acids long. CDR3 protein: CASSLAGQGYGYTF. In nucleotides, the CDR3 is TGTGCCAGCAGCTTAGCAGGACAGGGTTATGGCTACACCTTC. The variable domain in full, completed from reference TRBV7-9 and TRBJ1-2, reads DTGVSQNPRHKITKRGQNVTFRCDPISEHNRLYWYRQTLGQGPEFLTYFQNEAQLEKSRLLSDRFSAERPKGSFSTLEIQRTEQGDSAMYLCASSLAGQGYGYTFGSGTRLTVV.

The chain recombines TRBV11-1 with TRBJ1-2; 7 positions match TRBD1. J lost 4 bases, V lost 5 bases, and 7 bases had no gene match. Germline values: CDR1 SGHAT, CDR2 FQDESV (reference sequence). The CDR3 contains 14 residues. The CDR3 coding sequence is TGTGCCAGCAGCGCGACAGGGCTTCGCTATGGCTACACCTTC. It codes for CASSATGLRYGYTF.